Shown below are 26 T cell receptor beta chains from a single sample sequenced in a study of shared clonotypes between healthy human individuals. Method: immunoSEQ multiplex PCR; TCRdb's copy keeps in-frame clones and lacks some. This table has around 2,000,000 clones, approximately 95% appearing once. In the naive CD8 group, cells lacked CD45RO and were positively selected for CCR7, so terminally differentiated effector memory CD45RA+ cells were left out. Specimen: naive CD8+ T cells sorted from blood. These receptors originate from a man aged 18-30 years in good health.

As for this clone: This sample also contains other DNA sequences that code for the same CDR3. The V gene is TRBV6-5, the J gene TRBJ2-7; no firm D call. The V end lost 2 bases, the J end lost 3 bases, and 8 bases lay between the germline ends. The CDR3 spans 13 residues. From germline, CDR1 is MNHEY and CDR2 SVGAGI. The CDR3 loop is CASSYRRGYEQYF. The CDR3 nucleotides read TGTGCCAGCAGTTACCGCCGCGGCTACGAGCAGTACTTC.

The chain combines TRBV7-2 with TRBJ1-1; TRBD1 might be the D (5 bases). Trimming took off 2 bases at V and 3 bases at J, with 10 bases between the two ends. The CDR3 extends over 14 amino acids. In germline, CDR1 is SGHTA, CDR2 FQGNSA. CDR3 sequence reads: CASSLSGGDTEAFF. In nucleotides, the CDR3 is TGTGCCAGCAGCTTATCTGGGGGGGACACTGAAGCTTTCTTT.

This clone was recorded only once. The same CDR3 also results from other DNA sequences found in this sample. The genes are TRBV6-5 and TRBJ1-2, with D maybe TRBD1 (5 bases). Trimming shortened V by 0 bases and J by 8 bases, and 10 bases separated the two germline ends. The germline gives CDR1 MNHEY, CDR2 SVGAGI. The CDR3 has 13 residues. The CDR3 here is CASSYSGRDGYTF. DNA of the CDR3: TGTGCCAGCAGTTACTCAGGCAGGGACGGCTACACCTTC.

Of note for this clone: This specimen includes other DNA sequences encoding the same CDR3. The chain has TRBV28 and TRBJ2-7; tentatively, D is TRBD2 (5 bases). The CDR3 has 13 residues. Germline CDR1 and CDR2: MDHEN and SYDVKM. V lost 3 bases and J 2 bases, leaving 8 bases between the germline ends. The CDR3 DNA reads as TGTGCCAGCAGTTTTCCCGGGACCTACGAGCAGTACTTC. Translated, it gives CASSFPGTYEQYF.

The chain has TRBV2 and TRBJ1-5, with D perhaps matching TRBD1 (5 bases). CDR1 is SNHLY, CDR2 FYNNEI, per germline. With 3 bases removed from V and 3 bases from J, the gap between germline ends came to 12 bases. The length of the CDR3 is 15 residues. For the CDR3, the DNA is TGTGCCAGCAGTGAGGGGGGAATCTACAATCAGCCCCAGCATTTT. Its translation is CASSEGGIYNQPQHF.

In regard to this clone: This sample also contains other DNA sequences that code for the same CDR3. The V call is TRBV27, the J call TRBJ2-2, with D unclear. The CDR3 covers 12 residues. Between the trimmed V and J ends, which lost 5 bases and 0 bases, there was a span of 1 base. In germline, CDR1 is MNHEY, CDR2 SMNVEV (reference sequence). CDR3 DNA: TGTGCCAGCAGTCCGAACACCGGGGAGCTGTTTTTT. As protein: CASSPNTGELFF.

The count of this clone is one. V gene TRBV5-6 combines with J gene TRBJ2-7, with D hard to call. Trimming left V 4 bases short and J 2 bases short, with 13 bases between. Germline CDR1 and CDR2: SGHDT and YYEEEE. This CDR3 is 14 amino acids long. CDR3 DNA: TGTGCCAGCAGCCTTTCGGGTTCAACCTACGAGCAGTACTTC. This translates into CASSLSGSTYEQYF.

The CDR3 loop is CAWSVLLTGGDSPLHF. DNA of the CDR3: TGTGCCTGGAGTGTCTTATTGACAGGGGGTGATTCACCCCTCCACTTT. The chain combines TRBV30 with TRBJ1-6; 9 positions agree with TRBD1. CDR3 length: 16 residues. CDR1 is GTSNPN and CDR2 is SVGIG in the germline V gene (reference sequence). The V gene end was trimmed by 0 bases and the J gene end by 8 bases; junction bases not matched to a gene: 8.

This chain joins TRBV4-2 and TRBJ1-5; maybe TRBD1 (5 bases). CDR1 and CDR2 from the germline V gene are LGHNA and YNFKEQ. CDR3 size: 15 residues. V was cut by 1 base and J by 5 bases, with 12 bases left in between. CDR3 coding DNA: TGTGCCAGCAGCCAAGTGGCGGTAGGGGATCAGCCCCAGCATTTT. It codes for CASSQVAVGDQPQHF.

The chain employs TRBV13 and TRBJ2-7, with a tentative D call TRBD1 (5 bases). CDR1 and CDR2 (germline): PRHDT, FYEKMQ (reference sequence). V was cut by 5 bases and J by 4 bases, with 12 bases left in between. The CDR3 has 13 residues. This CDR3 is CASSPQTEYEQYF. The CDR3 DNA reads as TGTGCCAGCAGCCCCCAGACAGAGTACGAGCAGTACTTC.

CDR3: CASSVGGGPDEQYF. DNA for the CDR3: TGTGCCAGCAGCGTTGGGGGGGGCCCAGACGAGCAGTACTTC. This chain joins TRBV27 and TRBJ2-7, with a weak D call TRBD2 (7 bases). Trimming stripped 6 bases from V and 5 bases from J, with 17 bases between. CDR3 length: 14 residues. From germline, CDR1 is MNHEY and CDR2 SMNVEV (reference sequence).

A word on this clone: The junction shows a germline mismatch at one end, possibly a read error. This chain uses TRBV30 with TRBJ1-6, with D perhaps TRBD1 (5 bases). The germline V gene encodes CDR1 GTSNPN and CDR2 SVGIG (reference sequence). CDR3 length: 14 amino acids. CDR3 bases: TGTGCCTGGAGTCAAGGGCAGGGTAGTTCACCCATCCACTTT. It codes for CAWSQGQGSSPIHF.

This chain links TRBV13 with TRBJ2-7; 14 bases are shared with TRBD2. This CDR3 contains 18 residues. Germline V gives CDR1 PRHDT, CDR2 FYEKMQ (reference sequence). Losses at the gene ends were 0 bases for V and 3 bases for J; bases not matched to a gene: 7. The CDR3: CASSLGTSGRADGYEQYF. CDR3 DNA sequence: TGTGCCAGCAGCTTAGGGACTAGCGGGAGGGCCGACGGCTACGAGCAGTACTTC. The full variable domain, in which reference TRBV13 and TRBJ2-7 provide the parts outside the CDR3, is AAGVIQSPRHLIKEKRETATLKCYPIPRHDTVYWYQQGPGQDPQFLISFYEKMQSDKGSIPDRFSAQQFSDYHSELNMSSLELGDSALYFCASSLGTSGRADGYEQYFGPGTRLTVT.

This clone occurred once. The chain uses TRBV2 and TRBJ2-2; 11 bases agree with TRBD2. Losses at the gene ends were 5 bases for V and 5 bases for J; bases not matched to a gene: 4. CDR1 SNHLY and CDR2 FYNNEI come from the germline V gene. The CDR3 is made up of 15 amino acids. CDR3 sequence reads: CASSPGLAATGELFF. DNA of the CDR3: TGTGCCAGCAGTCCGGGACTAGCGGCAACCGGGGAGCTGTTTTTT.

CDR3 bases: TGTGCCAGCAGCTCTATAGGGGAGCAGTACTTC. Protein: CASSSIGEQYF. The chain has TRBV27 and TRBJ2-7; D unresolved. This CDR3 is 11 amino acids long. Germline CDR1 is MNHEY and CDR2 is SMNVEV (reference sequence). V shed 6 bases and J shed 7 bases, with 10 bases lying between them.

This rearrangement joins TRBV28 to TRBJ2-7; 8 nucleotides line up with TRBD2. CDR1 and CDR2 from the germline V gene are MDHEN and SYDVKM. J was trimmed by 1 base and V by 10 bases; bases with no gene match: 6. The CDR3 is 13 residues long. CDR3 in amino acids: CATRGGYSYEQYF. CDR3 nucleotides: TGTGCCACCCGGGGGGGGTATTCCTACGAGCAGTACTTC.

Regarding this clone: The sample has other DNA sequences that encode this CDR3 too. The chain employs TRBV2 and TRBJ2-3; the match to TRBD2 covers 7 bases. This CDR3 is 15 amino acids long. CDR1 SNHLY and CDR2 FYNNEI come from the germline V gene. V dropped 1 base and J dropped 1; count of bases not matched to a gene: 2. DNA of the CDR3: TGTGCCAGCAGTGAAGGGCTAGCGGGCACAGATACGCAGTATTTT. Protein sequence: CASSEGLAGTDTQYF.

CDR3 in amino acids: CASSPRLAGGPTDTQYF. As DNA, the CDR3 is TGCGCCAGCAGCCCTAGGCTAGCGGGGGGGCCTACAGATACGCAGTATTTT. The gene calls are TRBV5-1 and TRBJ2-3; TRBD2 matches at 12 bases. Germline trimming cut 4 bases from V and 3 bases from J; bases unmatched to any gene: 9. There are 17 residues in the CDR3. In germline, CDR1 is SGHRS, CDR2 YFSETQ. Together with reference TRBV5-1 and TRBJ2-3, the CDR3 gives the full variable domain: KAGVTQTPRYLIKTRGQQVTLSCSPISGHRSVSWYQQTPGQGLQFLFEYFSETQRNKGNFPGRFSGRQFSNSRSEMNVSTLELGDSALYLCASSPRLAGGPTDTQYFGPGTRLTVL.

This chain joins TRBV4-2 and TRBJ1-1, with no clear D. Trimming shortened V by 0 bases and J by 0 bases, and 11 bases separated the two germline ends. Germline V lookup: CDR1 LGHNA, CDR2 YNFKEQ. The CDR3 loop spans 16 amino acids. CDR3 sequence (DNA): TGTGCCAGCAGCCAAGACAGAAGCGGTCTGAACACTGAAGCTTTCTTT. It yields the protein CASSQDRSGLNTEAFF.

This rearrangement joins TRBV5-6 to TRBJ2-4; possibly TRBD2 for D (5 bases). Germline V gene data show CDR1 as SGHDT and CDR2 as YYEEEE. The CDR3 extends over 16 amino acids. Trimming left V 2 bases short and J 3 bases short, with 15 bases between. DNA of the CDR3: TGTGCCAGCAGCTTCGACCCGGGAATGGGCAAAAACATTCAGTACTTC. Translation gives CASSFDPGMGKNIQYF.

The V gene is TRBV27, the J gene TRBJ1-1; D unresolved. This CDR3 is built from 16 residues. V lost 3 bases, J lost 1 base, and 15 bases lay in between. Germline lookup yields CDR1 MNHEY and CDR2 SMNVEV (reference sequence). CDR3 nucleotides: TGTGCCAGCAGTTTTGGCGGTGGGGTTGGGAACACTGAAGCTTTCTTT. Protein product: CASSFGGGVGNTEAFF.

CDR3 sequence (DNA): TGCGCCAGCAGCCAGCAGGGTGGGTACACTGAAGCTTTCTTT. Translating it yields CASSQQGGYTEAFF. This sequence joins TRBV4-3 and TRBJ1-1; perhaps TRBD1 as D (5 bases). Germline CDR1 reads LGHNA; CDR2 reads YSLEER. The CDR3 extends over 14 amino acids. Deletions cut 3 bases from V and 3 bases from J, with 11 bases between.

A few counts support this clone. V gene TRBV4-1 combines with J gene TRBJ2-2; D is unclear. From germline, CDR1 is MGHRA and CDR2 YSYEKL. The germline V and J ends were trimmed by 7 bases and 0 bases, with 15 bases remaining between them. This CDR3 comprises 16 residues. The CDR3 here is CASTETTEANTGELFF. CDR3 bases: TGCGCCAGCACCGAGACGACGGAAGCGAACACCGGGGAGCTGTTTTTT.

The genes are TRBV27 and TRBJ2-2; no clear D. The germline V gene has CDR1 MNHEY and CDR2 SMNVEV (reference sequence). The V end was cut by 8 bases, the J end by 7 bases, with 11 bases between. CDR3 size: 12 residues. CDR3 DNA: TGTGCCAGCCGAGTCAGTGGCGGGGAGCTGTTTTTT. Encoded protein: CASRVSGGELFF.

To note about this clone: Other DNA sequences in the same sample also yield this CDR3. V is TRBV11-2 and J is TRBJ2-7, with a tentative D call TRBD2 (5 bases). CDR3 length equals 13 residues. The V gene lost 6 bases and the J gene lost 2 bases, with 11 bases spanning the gap. CDR1 SGHAT and CDR2 FQNNGV come from the germline V gene. The DNA for the CDR3 is TGTGCCAGCAGTTCCGGACTGACCTACGAGCAGTACTTC. Amino acids: CASSSGLTYEQYF.

The chain recombines TRBV27 with TRBJ1-3; weak D call: TRBD1 (6 bases). V was trimmed by 6 bases and J by 0 bases, leaving 9 bases between them. CDR3 length equals 14 residues. The germline CDR1 and CDR2 sequences are MNHEY and SMNVEV (reference sequence). The CDR3 DNA sequence: TGTGCCAGCAGCGACAGGAACTCTGGAAACACCATATATTTT. It encodes CASSDRNSGNTIYF.